One and the same sample provided the 14 T cell receptor beta chains below, sequenced in a study of blood T cells in healthy people across ages. PCR was performed a second time for about 7 to 11 cycles using a sample-barcoded 5' primer and a J-beta primer mix. TCRdb used MiXCR to reprocess the 5' RACE reads, holding one entry per CDR3 protein. The sample includes 800,000 to 950,000 distinct CDR3 sequences, about 34% of them seen just once. The sequencing sample was made of blood. The receptors come from a young man in good health.

This clonotype was recorded a few times. The CDR3 is CASSPGAGEKLFF. CDR3 DNA: TGTGCCAGCAGTCCGGGGGCTGGTGAAAAACTGTTTTTT. This chain links TRBV2 with TRBJ1-4; TRBD1 might be the D (6 bases). The V gene lost 5 bases and the J gene lost 7 bases, with 11 bases spanning the gap. This CDR3 spans 13 amino acids. Per the germline V gene, CDR1 is SNHLY and CDR2 is FYNNEI.

CDR3 protein: CASSQGVYQASLFF. The CDR3 region has the DNA TGCGCCAGCAGCCAAGGCGTTTATCAGGCATCACTGTTTTTT. The V and J genes are TRBV4-3 and TRBJ1-4; D not certain. Germline CDR1 LGHNA, CDR2 YSLEER. Trimming shortened V by 1 base and J by 13 bases, and 16 bases separated the two germline ends. The CDR3 length is 14 residues.

This sequence joins TRBV2 and TRBJ1-1; 7 nucleotides line up with TRBD1. The CDR3 spans 14 residues. V shed 5 bases and J 3 bases; nucleotides not matched to a gene: 6. Germline CDR1 and CDR2: SNHLY and FYNNEI. In nucleotides, the CDR3 is TGTGCCAGCAGTCGGGACAGAGAATACACTGAAGCTTTCTTT. Encoded protein: CASSRDREYTEAFF.

The chain is built from TRBV4-2 and TRBJ1-2; 7 bases agree with TRBD1. V was clipped by 1 base and J by 1 base; unmatched bases: 12. The CDR3 runs to 18 residues. Per the germline V gene, CDR1 is LGHNA and CDR2 is YNFKEQ. DNA for the CDR3: TGTGCCAGCAGCCAAGCCTCCGGGACAGATTACTTTAACTATGGCTACACCTTC. Protein: CASSQASGTDYFNYGYTF.

This clonotype was counted many times. This chain connects TRBV29-1 to TRBJ2-1; unclear D gene. The CDR3 has 12 residues. Germline V gives CDR1 SQVTM, CDR2 ANQGSEA. CDR3 in amino acids: CHVRSTDYEQFF. The CDR3 DNA follows: TGCCACGTAAGGTCCACCGATTATGAGCAGTTCTTC.

As regards this clonotype: A read error may explain this, as a much larger clone is one base away. V gene TRBV7-2 combines with J gene TRBJ2-2, with D unclear. Trimming cost V 1 base and J 7 bases, with 4 bases left between them. The CDR3 totals 12 residues. CDR1 and CDR2 (germline): SGHTA, FQGNSA. In DNA, the CDR3 is TGTGCCAGCAGCTTAGAGATCGGGGAGCTGTTTTTT. Its translation: CASSLEIGELFF.

As regards this clonotype: An end of the junction differs from the germline gene, which may be a read error. The chain is built from TRBV5-1 and TRBJ2-5, with TRBD2 matching over 7 bases. This CDR3 has 14 amino acids. Looked up from germline, CDR1 is SGHRS and CDR2 is YFSETQ. The CDR3 coding sequence is TGCGCCGGCAGCTTCCTAGCGGTCCAAGAGACCCAGTACTTC. This gives the protein CAGSFLAVQETQYF.

This clonotype was seen many times. The V gene is TRBV7-2, the J gene TRBJ2-1; D may be TRBD1 (6 bases). Trimming took 0 bases from V and 0 from J, leaving 12 bases between them. There are 17 residues in the CDR3. Germline values: CDR1 SGHTA, CDR2 FQGNSA. The DNA of the CDR3 is TGTGCCAGCAGCTTAGCGCGAACAGGGAGCTCCTACAATGAGCAGTTCTTC. Its protein product is CASSLARTGSSYNEQFF. Full variable domain (rest looked up from reference TRBV7-2 and TRBJ2-1): GAGVSQSPSNKVTEKGKDVELRCDPISGHTALYWYRQSLGQGLEFLIYFQGNSAPDKSGLPSDRFSAERTGGSVSTLTIQRTQQEDSAVYLCASSLARTGSSYNEQFFGPGTRLTVL.

The genes are TRBV4-3 and TRBJ2-1, with 9 nucleotides matching TRBD1. Losses at the gene ends were 0 bases for V and 10 bases for J; bases not matched to a gene: 13. CDR3 length: 17 residues. Per germline, CDR1 LGHNA and CDR2 YSLEER. CDR3 loop: CASSQDLGRQGVGEQFF. CDR3 DNA: TGCGCCAGCAGCCAAGATCTGGGTCGACAGGGGGTGGGGGAGCAGTTCTTC.

A remark on this clonotype: The junction and the germline gene differ at one end; a read error may be behind it. The chain carries TRBV7-3 and TRBJ2-1, with 7 bases lining up with TRBD2. The V gene's germline CDR1 is SGHTA and CDR2 FQGTGA. The CDR3 length is 12 residues. The CDR3 here is CASSRGDQEQFF. The CDR3 DNA follows: TGCGCCAGCAGCCGGGGGGATCAGGAGCAGTTCTTC.

This clonotype has a count of ten or more. The chain links TRBV4-3 to TRBJ1-2; D unclear. CDR1 and CDR2 (germline): LGHNA, YSLEER. This CDR3 contains 15 residues. With 0 bases removed from V and 8 bases from J, the gap between germline ends came to 16 bases. CDR3 DNA: TGCGCCAGCAGCCAAGATTGGAAAGTAGATCGGGGCTACACCTTC. Amino acid sequence: CASSQDWKVDRGYTF.

This clonotype was observed a handful of times. This chain links TRBV12-3 or TRBV12-4 with TRBJ1-2, with D maybe TRBD1 (6 bases). Trimming removed 6 bases from V and 5 bases from J, with 13 bases in between. The CDR3 covers 13 residues. The CDR3 here is CASRKQGLYGYTF. The CDR3 nucleotides are TGTGCCAGCAGGAAACAGGGCCTGTATGGCTACACCTTC.

This clonotype was recorded at least ten times. The gene calls are TRBV12-3 or TRBV12-4 and TRBJ1-2, with a tentative D call TRBD1 (6 bases). V dropped 10 bases and J dropped 6 bases, with 27 bases sitting between them. The CDR3 runs to 16 residues. CDR3 bases: TGTGCCATCAGCCCCACCACAGGGAAAATGGCAAATGGCTACACCTTC. Amino acids: CAISPTTGKMANGYTF.

The chain has TRBV7-9 and TRBJ2-5; weak D call: TRBD2 (5 bases). The CDR3 is 16 residues long. Trimming left V 4 bases short and J 1 base short, with 16 bases between. The germline V gene encodes CDR1 SEHNR and CDR2 FQNEAQ (reference sequence). In DNA, the CDR3 is TGTGCCAGCAGCTCCGAGGGCGCATTCGTCCAAGAGACCCAGTACTTC. This codes for CASSSEGAFVQETQYF.